This T cell receptor beta chain originates from a study of identical twins. TCRdb called the 5' RACE reads again in MiXCR, with one record for every CDR3 protein. The data show about 200,000 distinct CDR3 sequences, over 9.5% seen once. Study-level findings and limits: Twin pairs had excess sharing that was weaker in beta out-of-frame sequences. Interpretation of the results relied on cross-sectional statistical analysis and not on following the same donors. Cord blood's abundant beta clonotypes had fewer insertions, unlike memory repertoires.

For this clonotype: What it recognizes is unknown.

J lost 5 bases, V lost 4 bases, and 7 bases had no gene match. Germline lookup yields CDR1 SGHRS and CDR2 YFSETQ. The CDR3 spans 14 residues. V gene TRBV5-1 combines with J gene TRBJ2-7; 9 nucleotides agree with TRBD1. The sequence derives from a man aged 45-60 years in good health. The specimen was memory T cells sorted from blood. CDR3: CASSPSWTGDEQYF. DNA for the CDR3: TGCGCCAGCAGCCCATCGTGGACAGGGGACGAGCAGTACTTC.